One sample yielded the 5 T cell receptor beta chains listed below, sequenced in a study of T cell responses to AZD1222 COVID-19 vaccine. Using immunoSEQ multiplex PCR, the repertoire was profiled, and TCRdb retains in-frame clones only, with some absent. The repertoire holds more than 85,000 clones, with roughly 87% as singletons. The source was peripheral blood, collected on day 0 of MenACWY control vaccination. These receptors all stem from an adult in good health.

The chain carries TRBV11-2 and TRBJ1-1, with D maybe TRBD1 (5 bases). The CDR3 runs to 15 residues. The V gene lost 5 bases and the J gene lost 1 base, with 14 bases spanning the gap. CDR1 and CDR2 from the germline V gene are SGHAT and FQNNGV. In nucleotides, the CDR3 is TGTGCCAGCAGCCCCGGGGCAGGGCCGAACACTGAAGCTTTCTTT. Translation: CASSPGAGPNTEAFF.

DNA for the CDR3: TGTGCCTGCGCAGCGGGGCGCACAGATACGCAGTATTTT. Its translation: CACAAGRTDTQYF. The rearrangement links TRBV30 to TRBJ2-3; 7 nucleotides align to TRBD2. CDR1 and CDR2 from the germline V gene are GTSNPN and SVGIG (reference sequence). Trimming at V came to 6 bases and at J to 1 base, leaving 4 bases not matched to a gene. The CDR3 is 13 residues long.

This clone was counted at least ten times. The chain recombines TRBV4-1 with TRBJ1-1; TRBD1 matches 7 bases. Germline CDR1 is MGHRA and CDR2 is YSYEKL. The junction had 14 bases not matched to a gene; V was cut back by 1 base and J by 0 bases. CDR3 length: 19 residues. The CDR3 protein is CASSQGEDRVSFMNTEAFF. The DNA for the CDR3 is TGCGCCAGCAGCCAAGGGGAAGACAGGGTCAGTTTCATGAACACTGAAGCTTTCTTT.

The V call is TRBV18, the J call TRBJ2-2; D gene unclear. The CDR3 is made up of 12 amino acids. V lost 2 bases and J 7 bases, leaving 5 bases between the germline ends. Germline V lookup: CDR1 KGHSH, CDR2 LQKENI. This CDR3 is CASSPGDGELFF. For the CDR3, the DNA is TGTGCCAGCTCACCAGGTGACGGGGAGCTGTTTTTT.

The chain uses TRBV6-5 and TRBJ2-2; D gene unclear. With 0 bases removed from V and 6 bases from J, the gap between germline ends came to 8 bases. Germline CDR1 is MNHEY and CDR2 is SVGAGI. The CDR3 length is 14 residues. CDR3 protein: CASSYSQVSGELFF. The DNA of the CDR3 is TGTGCCAGCAGTTACTCTCAGGTTTCCGGGGAGCTGTTTTTT.